This passage covers 23 T cell receptor beta chains from one sample sequenced in a study of blood T cell repertoires in COVID-19. TCRdb keeps only in-frame clones here, not all; method: immunoSEQ multiplex PCR. The sample shows approximately 250,000 clones, around 90% of them seen only once. Sequenced input: PBMCs or T cells enriched from blood (not recorded which). These receptors all come from a woman in her sixties in a cohort exposed to, infected with or recovered from COVID-19 (not recorded which).

This rearrangement joins TRBV18 to TRBJ2-3, with 13 bases that match TRBD2. The CDR3 consists of 17 residues. With 1 base clipped from V and 3 bases from J, the junction kept 4 bases outside the gene matches. Germline V gives CDR1 KGHSH, CDR2 LQKENI. CDR3 sequence reads: CASSPRRTSGSTDTQYF. The CDR3 bases are TGTGCCAGCTCACCACGTAGGACTAGCGGGAGTACAGATACGCAGTATTTT.

Comments on this clone: One junction end disagrees with the germline gene, perhaps due to a read error. This CDR3 is CSAPIPGQEIF. The CDR3, as DNA: TGCAGTGCTCCTATCCCGGGACAGGAGATATTT. J is TRBJ1-1 and V is TRBV20-1; the match to TRBD1 covers 8 bases. CDR3 size: 11 residues. Germline V gene data show CDR1 as DFQATT and CDR2 as SNEGSKA (reference sequence).

The V and J genes are TRBV11-2 and TRBJ1-4; D is uncertain. With 5 bases removed from V and 4 bases from J, the gap between germline ends came to 11 bases. Germline-derived CDR1 and CDR2 are SGHAT and FQNNGV. This CDR3 is built from 14 residues. Written as DNA, the CDR3 is TGTGCCAGCAGCCAAAGCCACAGTAATGAAAAACTGTTTTTT. It specifies CASSQSHSNEKLFF.

This chain joins TRBV30 and TRBJ2-1, with 10 nucleotides matching TRBD1. Germline V gene lookup returns CDR1 GTSNPN and CDR2 SVGIG (reference sequence). V was clipped by 3 bases and J by 4 bases; unmatched bases: 6. The CDR3 is made up of 15 amino acids. CDR3 sequence reads: CAWSTGTGAYNEQFF. The CDR3 nucleotides are TGTGCCTGGAGCACCGGGACAGGGGCTTACAATGAGCAGTTCTTC.

This rearrangement joins TRBV7-3 to TRBJ1-6; D is ambiguous. Germline V gene sequence: CDR1 SGHTA, CDR2 FQGTGA. The CDR3 contains 13 residues. Between the trimmed V and J ends, which lost 1 base and 8 bases, there was a span of 6 bases. CDR3 sequence (DNA): TGTGCCAGCAGCTTAATCCAGGATTCACCCCTCCACTTT. Protein sequence: CASSLIQDSPLHF.

The rearrangement uses TRBV5-6 and TRBJ1-2; a weak D match, TRBD1 (6 bases). Trimming cost V 2 bases and J 6 bases, with 11 bases left between them. The CDR3 spans 13 residues. Per the germline V gene, CDR1 is SGHDT and CDR2 is YYEEEE. CDR3 residues: CASSLDRLDGYTF. As DNA, the CDR3 is TGTGCCAGCAGCTTAGACAGGCTGGATGGCTACACCTTC.

J is TRBJ1-1 and V is TRBV5-6; TRBD1 aligns across 8 bases. V shed 0 bases, J shed 7 bases, and the junction held 8 bases outside the gene matches. The CDR3 covers 15 residues. Germline V gene lookup returns CDR1 SGHDT and CDR2 YYEEEE. The CDR3 region is CASSLVPGQGSEAFF. CDR3 bases: TGTGCCAGCAGCTTGGTACCCGGACAGGGAAGTGAAGCTTTCTTT.

V is TRBV5-1 and J is TRBJ2-1, with 11 bases that match TRBD2. J was trimmed by 7 bases and V by 1 base; bases with no gene match: 7. CDR1 is SGHRS and CDR2 is YFSETQ in the germline V gene. The CDR3 has 16 residues. The CDR3 nucleotides are TGCGCCAGCAGCTTGTGGGGGACTAGCGGAGGGAATGAGCAGTTCTTC. Residues: CASSLWGTSGGNEQFF.

V and J are TRBV2 and TRBJ2-2; D might be TRBD1 (6 bases). The CDR3 totals 14 residues. Trimming shortened V by 6 bases and J by 3 bases, and 11 bases separated the two germline ends. Germline values: CDR1 SNHLY, CDR2 FYNNEI. CDR3 sequence (DNA): TGTGCCAGCAGACAGGGATCGGACACCGGGGAGCTGTTTTTT. It specifies CASRQGSDTGELFF.

The chain joins TRBV2 to TRBJ2-7; D unclear. Trimming shortened V by 1 base and J by 1 base, and 11 bases separated the two germline ends. The CDR3 runs 15 residues. Germline V gene sequence: CDR1 SNHLY, CDR2 FYNNEI. DNA of the CDR3: TGTGCCAGCAGTGAAGGCGCCGCCAAGTCCTACGAGCAGTACTTC. It translates to CASSEGAAKSYEQYF.

The chain links TRBV5-6 to TRBJ2-2; 7 bases agree with TRBD1. Germline CDR1 and CDR2: SGHDT and YYEEEE. The CDR3 is 16 amino acids. Trimming took 4 bases from V and 0 from J; bases not matched to a gene: 6. CDR3 sequence reads: CASSPTGAPNTGELFF. CDR3 DNA sequence: TGTGCCAGCAGCCCCACAGGGGCCCCGAACACCGGGGAGCTGTTTTTT.

The rearrangement links TRBV7-3 to TRBJ2-1, with TRBD2 as a possible D gene (5 bases). Germline V lookup: CDR1 SGHTA, CDR2 FQGTGA. The CDR3 spans 20 residues. V lost 3 bases, J lost 6 bases, and 30 bases lay in between. The DNA of the CDR3 is TGTGCCAGCAGCTTGGGGTTCGGGGTCACCAGTAGGAATTCAGGCAATGAGCAGTTCTTC. It translates to CASSLGFGVTSRNSGNEQFF.

The genes are TRBV19 and TRBJ1-1, with 7 bases fitting TRBD1. CDR1 and CDR2 (germline): LNHDA, SQIVND (reference sequence). After removal of 3 bases from V and 5 bases from J, the junction contained 9 bases not matched to a gene. The length of the CDR3 is 15 residues. CDR3 in DNA: TGTGCCAGTAGTATCCCGGGAGGGGGCGGAACTGAAGCTTTCTTT. It codes for CASSIPGGGGTEAFF. Looking up the rest from reference TRBV19 and TRBJ1-1 gives the full variable domain: DGGITQSPKYLFRKEGQNVTLSCEQNLNHDAMYWYRQDPGQGLRLIYYSQIVNDFQKGDIAEGYSVSREKKESFPLTVTSAQKNPTAFYLCASSIPGGGGTEAFFGQGTRLTVV.

This clone has a single count. This chain connects TRBV28 to TRBJ2-6; 7 bases are shared with TRBD1. The V gene's germline CDR1 is MDHEN and CDR2 SYDVKM. The CDR3 runs to 15 residues. J gave up 2 bases and V 6 bases, and 4 bases lay outside the gene matches. CDR3 sequence (DNA): TGTGCCAGCAGCACTACAGGGGCTGGGGCCAACGTCCTGACTTTC. Protein sequence: CASSTTGAGANVLTF. The variable domain in full, completed from reference TRBV28 and TRBJ2-6, reads DVKVTQSSRYLVKRTGEKVFLECVQDMDHENMFWYRQDPGLGLRLIYFSYDVKMKEKGDIPEGYSVSREKKERFSLILESASTNQTSMYLCASSTTGAGANVLTFGAGSRLTVL.

This clone appeared a single time. The chain joins TRBV12-3 or TRBV12-4 to TRBJ2-5; a possible D gene is TRBD1 (5 bases). Trimming removed 2 bases from V and 3 bases from J, with 7 bases in between. The CDR3 totals 13 residues. The CDR3 reads CASSLLGEETQYF. The CDR3 nucleotides are TGTGCCAGCAGTTTACTAGGGGAAGAGACCCAGTACTTC.

V and J are TRBV5-1 and TRBJ1-1, with 8 bases lining up with TRBD1. CDR3 size: 15 residues. Trimming cost V 4 bases and J 1 base; bases outside gene matches: 6. Germline values: CDR1 SGHRS, CDR2 YFSETQ. The CDR3 loop is CASSTGQAPNTEAFF. As DNA, the CDR3 is TGCGCCAGCAGCACGGGACAGGCCCCGAACACTGAAGCTTTCTTT.

The chain has TRBV10-2 and TRBJ2-1; TRBD2 aligns across 10 bases. This CDR3 is built from 14 residues. J was trimmed by 6 bases and V by 7 bases; bases with no gene match: 6. Germline CDR1 reads WSHSY; CDR2 reads SAAADI. CDR3 residues: CASIDSGRGNEQFF. The CDR3 DNA reads TGCGCCAGCATAGACAGCGGGAGGGGCAATGAGCAGTTCTTC.

The chain carries TRBV28 and TRBJ1-2; weak D call: TRBD1 (6 bases). Germline CDR1 MDHEN, CDR2 SYDVKM. Between the trimmed V and J ends, which lost 6 bases and 4 bases, there was a span of 9 bases. The CDR3 sequence is 12 residues long. CDR3 bases: TGTGCCAGCAGACAGGGTGTCTATGGCTACACCTTC. Translating it yields CASRQGVYGYTF.

The rearrangement links TRBV19 to TRBJ2-4; tentatively, D is TRBD2 (6 bases). The CDR3 is 16 residues long. The V end lost 5 bases, the J end lost 8 bases, and 22 bases lay between the germline ends. CDR1 and CDR2 (germline): LNHDA, SQIVND (reference sequence). The CDR3 is CASSGVRERGLDIQYF. In DNA, the CDR3 is TGTGCCAGTAGTGGGGTTCGGGAGAGGGGCTTGGACATTCAGTACTTC.

The J gene is TRBJ2-7, the V gene TRBV7-9, with unresolved D. CDR3 length: 13 amino acids. Germline CDR1 reads SEHNR; CDR2 reads FQNEAQ (reference sequence). Trimming stripped 3 bases from V and 1 base from J, with 7 bases between. The CDR3 DNA reads TGTGCCAGCAGCTTCGGGTTATCCTACGAGCAGTACTTC. It is translated as CASSFGLSYEQYF.

The rearrangement joins TRBV4-2 to TRBJ2-1; TRBD2 matches at 9 bases. This CDR3 is 17 amino acids long. V lost 4 bases to trimming and J lost 8 bases; unmatched junction nucleotides: 15. The germline V gene encodes CDR1 LGHNA and CDR2 YNFKEQ. The chain's CDR3 is CASSPSGGGRALDEQFF. CDR3 in DNA: TGTGCCAGCAGCCCTTCTGGGGGCGGGAGGGCCCTCGATGAGCAGTTCTTC.

The chain carries TRBV6-1 and TRBJ1-6, with a weak D call TRBD1 (5 bases). The CDR3 sequence is 16 residues long. Trimming stripped 1 base from V and 8 bases from J, with 15 bases between. Germline V gene lookup returns CDR1 MNHNS and CDR2 SASEGT. The DNA of the CDR3 is TGTGCCAGCAGTGAAGGGAAAAATCAGGGCCATTCACCCCTCCACTTT. Residues: CASSEGKNQGHSPLHF.

The rearrangement uses TRBV6-6 and TRBJ2-2; 7 positions agree with TRBD1. Germline lookup yields CDR1 MNHNY and CDR2 SVGAGI (reference sequence). Losses at the gene ends were 2 bases for V and 5 bases for J; bases not matched to a gene: 5. This CDR3 contains 15 residues. This CDR3 reads CASSYQTGLTGELFF. The CDR3 coding sequence is TGTGCCAGCAGTTACCAGACAGGGTTGACCGGGGAGCTGTTTTTT.